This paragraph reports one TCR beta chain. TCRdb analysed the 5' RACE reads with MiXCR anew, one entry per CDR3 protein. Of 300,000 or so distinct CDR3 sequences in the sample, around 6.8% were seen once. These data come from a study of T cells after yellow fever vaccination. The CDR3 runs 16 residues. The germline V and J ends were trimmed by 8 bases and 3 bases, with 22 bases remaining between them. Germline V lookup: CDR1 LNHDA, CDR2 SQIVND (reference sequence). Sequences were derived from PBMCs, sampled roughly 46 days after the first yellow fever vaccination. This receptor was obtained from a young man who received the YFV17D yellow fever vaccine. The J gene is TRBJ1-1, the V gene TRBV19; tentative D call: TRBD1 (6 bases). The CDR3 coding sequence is TGTGCCAGTCGTTACACAGGGATTGAGGAGGACACTGAAGCTTTCTTT. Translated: CASRYTGIEEDTEAFF.